The next 22 T cell receptor beta chains were all read from a single sample in a study of cytomegalovirus exposure and HLA in healthy donors. 13 Jbeta primers and 60 Vbeta primers were used for the PCR. The assay was immunoSEQ multiplex PCR, and TCRdb's table has in-frame clones only and misses some. The sample contains a few hundred thousand clones, approximately 80% of which appear only once. Specimen: PBMCs. The receptors come from a woman aged 50 to 60 in good health and CMV-seropositive.

This chain connects TRBV29-1 to TRBJ2-7; a possible D gene is TRBD1 (6 bases). CDR1 is SQVTM, CDR2 ANQGSEA, per germline. The CDR3 spans 13 residues. V was cut by 7 bases and J by 7 bases, with 20 bases left in between. This CDR3 reads CSAKRGGTGEQYF. In nucleotides, the CDR3 is TGCAGCGCAAAAAGAGGGGGAACGGGAGAGCAGTACTTC.

This chain joins TRBV6-1 and TRBJ1-3; 9 nucleotides match TRBD1. Looked up from germline, CDR1 is MNHNS and CDR2 is SASEGT. The CDR3 runs to 15 residues. V dropped 9 bases and J dropped 4; count of bases not matched to a gene: 10. The CDR3 here is CASSVGTGTGNTIYF. CDR3 DNA sequence: TGTGCCAGTTCAGTCGGGACAGGGACGGGAAACACCATATATTTT.

The chain links TRBV28 to TRBJ2-3; TRBD2 matches at 11 bases. The CDR3 contains 16 residues. V was clipped by 6 bases and J by 7 bases; unmatched bases: 12. CDR1 and CDR2 (germline): MDHEN, SYDVKM. CDR3 nucleotides: TGTGCCAGCAGCTCACCAACTAGCGGGGGCTTGCATACGCAGTATTTT. Its translation is CASSSPTSGGLHTQYF.

This clone was counted a single time. The genes are TRBV7-2 and TRBJ2-5; 11 bases fit TRBD2. Trimming at V came to 4 bases and at J to 0 bases, leaving 1 base not matched to a gene. Germline values: CDR1 SGHTA, CDR2 FQGNSA. This CDR3 has 15 residues. CDR3 protein: CASSYSGGDQETQYF. The CDR3 DNA is TGTGCCAGCAGCTATAGCGGGGGGGACCAAGAGACCCAGTACTTC.

This chain connects TRBV25-1 to TRBJ2-5, with TRBD2 identical over 12 bases. The V gene's germline CDR1 is MGHDK and CDR2 SYGVNS. V trimming: 7 bases; J trimming: 3 bases; junction bases outside the gene matches: 0. CDR3 length: 13 amino acids. The CDR3 bases are TGTGCCAGCACTAGCGGGGGGGAAGAGACCCAGTACTTC. It encodes CASTSGGEETQYF.

This clone has only a few counts. The rearrangement links TRBV5-1 to TRBJ2-6; 10 nucleotides align to TRBD1. Germline CDR1 is SGHRS and CDR2 is YFSETQ. The length of the CDR3 is 19 residues. The V and J ends lost 1 base and 4 bases, in that order; junction bases with no gene match: 11. CDR3 nucleotides: TGCGCCAGCAGCTTGCCCCGGACAGGGGGATTCACCGGGGCCAACGTCCTGACTTTC. The encoded protein is CASSLPRTGGFTGANVLTF.

This chain uses TRBV7-2 with TRBJ2-7; D perhaps matches TRBD2 (5 bases). V was cut by 4 bases and J by 1 base, with 11 bases left in between. The CDR3 loop spans 14 amino acids. CDR1 is SGHTA, CDR2 FQGNSA, per germline. CDR3 in amino acids: CASSSGVESYEQYF. The CDR3 region has the DNA TGTGCCAGCAGCTCCGGGGTGGAATCCTACGAGCAGTACTTC. The whole variable domain, remainder taken from reference TRBV7-2 and TRBJ2-7, is GAGVSQSPSNKVTEKGKDVELRCDPISGHTALYWYRQSLGQGLEFLIYFQGNSAPDKSGLPSDRFSAERTGGSVSTLTIQRTQQEDSAVYLCASSSGVESYEQYFGPGTRLTVT.

This chain links TRBV30 with TRBJ1-5; TRBD1 is a possible D gene (5 bases). Germline V gene lookup returns CDR1 GTSNPN and CDR2 SVGIG (reference sequence). The CDR3 consists of 16 residues. The ends were cut back, 2 bases at V and 2 bases at J, with 16 bases in the middle. The chain's CDR3 is CAWSSGLGVGNQPQHF. CDR3 sequence (DNA): TGTGCCTGGAGTTCAGGGTTGGGTGTTGGCAATCAGCCCCAGCATTTT.

This clone was seen only once. This chain uses TRBV14 with TRBJ1-1, with D maybe TRBD1 (6 bases). Looked up from germline, CDR1 is SGHDN and CDR2 is FVKESK. The germline V and J ends were trimmed by 1 base and 8 bases, with 14 bases remaining between them. CDR3 size: 14 residues. CDR3 protein: CASSQGATGSEAFF. CDR3 bases: TGTGCCAGCAGCCAAGGTGCGACAGGCTCAGAAGCTTTCTTT.

This chain joins TRBV4-1 and TRBJ1-2; 10 positions match TRBD1. The ends lost 4 bases at V and 4 bases at J; junction bases unmatched: 6. The CDR3 has 15 amino acids. CDR1 and CDR2 (germline): MGHRA, YSYEKL. CDR3 in amino acids: CASSLAGTGVYGYTF. CDR3 DNA sequence: TGCGCCAGCAGCCTCGCCGGGACAGGGGTCTATGGCTACACCTTC.

The chain joins TRBV7-2 to TRBJ2-1; tentative D call: TRBD2 (6 bases). This CDR3 is 15 amino acids long. Trimming pared 3 bases from V and 1 base from J, leaving 10 bases between. CDR1 and CDR2 from the germline V gene are SGHTA and FQGNSA. CDR3: CASSLPGESYNEQFF. The DNA of the CDR3 is TGTGCCAGCAGCTTGCCGGGGGAGTCCTACAATGAGCAGTTCTTC.

The chain recombines TRBV4-1 with TRBJ1-5; TRBD1 matches 7 bases. V shed 5 bases, J shed 1 base, and the junction held 5 bases outside the gene matches. The CDR3 totals 15 residues. In germline, CDR1 is MGHRA, CDR2 YSYEKL. Written as DNA, the CDR3 is TGCGCCAGCAGCTACCGACAGGGCAGCAATCAGCCCCAGCATTTT. It yields the protein CASSYRQGSNQPQHF.

J is TRBJ1-4 and V is TRBV19; unclear D gene. Trimming pared 7 bases from V and 1 base from J, leaving 10 bases between. This CDR3 comprises 14 residues. The germline V gene has CDR1 LNHDA and CDR2 SQIVND (reference sequence). CDR3 nucleotides: TGTGCCAGTACGTTGGGGAGAACTAATGAAAAACTGTTTTTT. Its protein is CASTLGRTNEKLFF.

The chain couples TRBV7-6 to TRBJ2-5; D unresolved. V lost 4 bases and J 5 bases, leaving 5 bases between the germline ends. This CDR3 comprises 11 residues. Germline CDR1 is SGHVS and CDR2 is FNYEAQ. CDR3 protein: CASSSRETQYF. DNA of the CDR3: TGTGCCAGCAGCTCCCGGGAGACCCAGTACTTC. Full variable domain (missing parts from reference TRBV7-6 and TRBJ2-5): GAGVSQSPRYKVTKRGQDVALRCDPISGHVSLYWYRQALGQGPEFLTYFNYEAQQDKSGLPNDRFSAERPEGSISTLTIQRTEQRDSAMYRCASSSRETQYFGPGTRLLVL.

The chain employs TRBV27 and TRBJ1-5; 10 bases align to TRBD1. Germline V gives CDR1 MNHEY, CDR2 SMNVEV (reference sequence). Trimming removed 6 bases from V and 7 bases from J; junction bases left unmatched: 9. CDR3 size: 15 residues. The CDR3 DNA reads as TGTGCCAGCAGCAAGCTCGGGACAGGGGCCCAGCCCCAGCATTTT. Translated, it gives CASSKLGTGAQPQHF.

The chain combines TRBV7-9 with TRBJ2-7, with 11 positions matching TRBD2. Germline trimming cut 5 bases from V and 2 bases from J; bases unmatched to any gene: 5. There are 15 residues in the CDR3. The germline V gene encodes CDR1 SEHNR and CDR2 FQNEAQ (reference sequence). The CDR3 bases are TGTGCCAGCAGCAACCGACTAGCGGGGACCTACGAGCAGTACTTC. The encoded protein is CASSNRLAGTYEQYF.

V is TRBV9 and J is TRBJ2-3, with 10 positions matching TRBD1. With 4 bases clipped from V and 4 bases from J, the junction kept 3 bases outside the gene matches. Germline V lookup: CDR1 SGDLS, CDR2 YYNGEE. The CDR3 has 14 amino acids. The CDR3 sequence is CASSRQGAADTQYF. The CDR3 DNA is TGTGCCAGCAGCAGACAGGGGGCGGCAGATACGCAGTATTTT.

The CDR3 DNA follows: TGTGCCAGCAGCCTAGGACAGTATGAAGCTTTCTTT. This translates into CASSLGQYEAFF. The V gene is TRBV5-6, the J gene TRBJ1-1; possible D gene TRBD1, 6 bases. The ends were cut back, 4 bases at V and 7 bases at J, with 11 bases in the middle. From germline, CDR1 is SGHDT and CDR2 YYEEEE. CDR3 length: 12 amino acids.

J is TRBJ1-3 and V is TRBV4-1, with D unresolved. CDR3 length equals 16 residues. Germline lookup yields CDR1 MGHRA and CDR2 YSYEKL. Deletions cut 1 base from V and 1 base from J, with 11 bases between. In nucleotides, the CDR3 is TGCGCCAGCAGCCAAGGGAGAAGTAGGTCTGGAAACACCATATATTTT. It yields the protein CASSQGRSRSGNTIYF.

The V call is TRBV19, the J call TRBJ2-5, with 9 bases aligning to TRBD1. The CDR3 has 15 residues. V shed 3 bases and J 5 bases; nucleotides not matched to a gene: 7. Germline V lookup: CDR1 LNHDA, CDR2 SQIVND (reference sequence). CDR3 sequence (DNA): TGTGCCAGTAGTATTACAGGGGGCTTGGCGGAGACCCAGTACTTC. Its protein is CASSITGGLAETQYF.

The J gene is TRBJ2-7, the V gene TRBV4-1; D might be TRBD2 (6 bases). Germline lookup yields CDR1 MGHRA and CDR2 YSYEKL. The CDR3 is made up of 16 amino acids. Deletions cut 1 base from V and 2 bases from J, with 15 bases between. This CDR3 is CASSQGPGTGAYEQYF. The CDR3 DNA sequence: TGCGCCAGCAGCCAAGGGCCTGGGACGGGAGCCTACGAGCAGTACTTC.

The chain links TRBV5-1 to TRBJ2-1, with 12 bases lining up with TRBD2. This CDR3 is built from 16 residues. After removal of 2 bases from V and 8 bases from J, the junction contained 8 bases not matched to a gene. From germline, CDR1 is SGHRS and CDR2 YFSETQ. CDR3 in DNA: TGCGCCAGCAGCTTAACTAGCGGGGGGCTGGGGGATGAGCAGTTCTTC. Translating gives CASSLTSGGLGDEQFF. The full variable domain, with the rest looked up from reference TRBV5-1 and TRBJ2-1, is KAGVTQTPRYLIKTRGQQVTLSCSPISGHRSVSWYQQTPGQGLQFLFEYFSETQRNKGNFPGRFSGRQFSNSRSEMNVSTLELGDSALYLCASSLTSGGLGDEQFFGPGTRLTVL.